This record looks at one T cell receptor beta chain sequence and its context. By sample share, this clonotype is large (0.1 to 1%). Which antigen it targets is not known. No clone much larger than this one lies a single base away; base qualities are absent. This sample is drawn from a study (dated by TCRdb to 2015 to 2016). About the investigation overall: In people whose bodies naturally kept HIV infection under control, the researchers looked into where HIV persistence comes from.

The germline V gene yields MNHEY for CDR1 and SVGEGT for CDR2. From cysteine to phenylalanine, the CDR3 is 13 amino acids long. Left in the record is the CDR3 DNA by itself, 39 bases read in frame from the first base. V sheds 5 bases and J sheds 2 bases, leaving 9 bases between their ends. The library relied on 5' RACE. The sequencer listed for this sample is Illumina HiSeq 2000. TCRdb cleaned the public reads at Q25 with fastp, built clones with MiXCR and kept in-frame beta chains. CDR3 protein duplicates are merged, each entry listing the most common genes and DNA. The sample table contains about 560 distinct CDR3 sequences; only one count was recorded for roughly 9.4% of them. The top ten hold around 20% of the sample.

The sequenced sample consisted of central memory T cells from blood PBMCs. Per the publication, the cell subset or site label means: central memory CD4+ T cells. The rearrangement combines TRBV6-2 or TRBV6-3 with TRBJ1-1; the D gene assignment is ambiguous. The sequence derives from a male donor with HIV. The bases read TGTGCCAGCAGTCCCAGAGTCAACACTGAAGCTTTCTTT. Its amino acids are CASSPRVNTEAFF.